This TCR beta chain was identified during a study of CD8 T cells in Susac syndrome. The diagnostic criteria for definite or probable disease, as recently defined, were met by the patients with Susac syndrome. Germline V lookup: CDR1 ENHRY, CDR2 SYGVKD. The CDR3 is 14 amino acids. V gave up 5 bases and J gave up 4 bases; unmatched junction bases: 7. Random hexamers were used to reverse transcribe roughly 0.45 to 1 ug of RNA. TCR beta CDR3 was amplified by immunoSEQ covering 54 Vbeta and 13 Jbeta. MiXCR, applied by TCRdb to the immunoSEQ multiplex PCR reads, yields one record per CDR3 protein. Of about 210,000 distinct CDR3 sequences in the sample, about 94% were seen once.

The chain carries TRBV10-3 and TRBJ1-1; 7 bases match TRBD1. Sequenced input: CD4+ T cells from PBMCs. This TCR came from a human donor with Susac syndrome. The CDR3 bases are TGTGCCATCAGTTTCGACAGGGAAGGCACTGAAGCTTTCTTT. Its translation: CAISFDREGTEAFF.